One and the same sample provided the 31 T cell receptor beta chains below, sequenced in a study of neurological immune-mediated disorders. TCRdb re-analysed the 5' RACE reads in MiXCR, keeping a single row per CDR3 protein. The profile covers 90,000 to 100,000 distinct CDR3 sequences, with 3.5% appearing a single time and around 6% taken by the ten largest. Material for sequencing was PBMCs. These receptors originate from a woman in her late teens or twenties with multiple sclerosis.

This clonotype was recorded at least ten times. The chain combines TRBV6-5 with TRBJ2-1; 9 bases fit TRBD2. CDR1 and CDR2 from the germline V gene are MNHEY and SVGAGI. The CDR3 has 15 residues. The J segment lost 5 bases and the V segment lost 6 bases, leaving 8 bases of the junction unmatched. CDR3 coding DNA: TGTGCCAGCAGGGGATTGACTAGCGGAAACAATGAGCAGTTCTTC. It codes for CASRGLTSGNNEQFF.

This clonotype has a count of ten or more. This chain joins TRBV6-5 and TRBJ2-7, with no clear D. CDR3 size: 15 residues. Deletions cut 0 bases from V and 2 bases from J, with 11 bases between. The germline V gene encodes CDR1 MNHEY and CDR2 SVGAGI. The DNA for the CDR3 is TGTGCCAGCAGTTACTCGAGCAGTGGGGCCTACGAGCAGTACTTC. Encoded protein: CASSYSSSGAYEQYF.

This clonotype was counted many times. The chain links TRBV7-2 to TRBJ1-4, with D uncertain. V was pared by 2 bases and J by 0 bases, with 13 bases between. Germline V gene sequence: CDR1 SGHTA, CDR2 FQGNSA. CDR3 size: 17 residues. CDR3 sequence (DNA): TGTGCCAGCAGCTTAACGCTCAGCTCCACAACTAATGAAAAACTGTTTTTT. It codes for CASSLTLSSTTNEKLFF.

This clonotype was counted at least ten times. This chain uses TRBV6-6 with TRBJ1-1; D is unclear. This CDR3 region has 12 residues. Per germline, CDR1 MNHNY and CDR2 SVGAGI (reference sequence). The V end was cut by 2 bases, the J end by 7 bases, with 8 bases between. This CDR3 reads CASSYVPNEAFF. The CDR3 region has the DNA TGTGCCAGCAGTTACGTACCTAATGAAGCTTTCTTT.

This clonotype has at least ten counts. The junction and the germline gene differ at one end; a read error may be behind it. The chain employs TRBV7-7 and TRBJ2-5; weak D call: TRBD2 (6 bases). The CDR3 totals 16 residues. In germline, CDR1 is SSHAT, CDR2 FNYEAQ (reference sequence). The CDR3 bases are TGTGCTAGCAGCTTGGGGTTGGACTACAACCAAGAGACCCAGTACTTC. Amino acids: CASSLGLDYNQETQYF.

This clonotype was observed many times. This chain connects TRBV18 to TRBJ1-2; D gene ambiguous. V was trimmed by 3 bases and J by 1 base, leaving 9 bases between them. The CDR3 extends over 14 amino acids. Germline CDR1 KGHSH, CDR2 LQKENI. The CDR3 loop reads CASSPEGHNYGYTF. The CDR3 DNA sequence: TGTGCCAGCTCACCGGAGGGCCATAACTATGGCTACACCTTC.

This clonotype came up many times. The chain uses TRBV12-3 or TRBV12-4 and TRBJ2-7; TRBD1 aligns across 7 bases. V was pared by 6 bases and J by 4 bases, with 9 bases of the junction left unmatched. The CDR3 has 14 amino acids. The CDR3 loop is CASRRQLQGYEQYF. The CDR3 DNA reads as TGTGCCAGCAGACGACAGTTACAGGGGTACGAGCAGTACTTC.

With regard to this clonotype: This may arise from a read error, as a much more abundant clone is one base away. The rearrangement links TRBV20-1 to TRBJ2-5; either TRBD1 or TRBD2 may fit D (5 bases each). Trimming shortened V by 8 bases and J by 5 bases, and 18 bases separated the two germline ends. CDR3 length: 13 residues. The germline V gene has CDR1 DFQATT and CDR2 SNEGSKA (reference sequence). The CDR3 is CSTLSGPGETQYF. The CDR3 bases are TGCAGTACCCTGAGCGGACCAGGGGAGACCCAGTACTTC.

V usage is TRBV20-1 and J usage is TRBJ2-5; D remains unclear. CDR1 is DFQATT, CDR2 SNEGSKA, per germline (reference sequence). Trimming left V 4 bases short and J 5 bases short, with 14 bases between. CDR3 size: 13 residues. The CDR3 loop reads CSAILSGLETQYF. The CDR3 DNA reads as TGCAGTGCTATTCTATCCGGGCTGGAGACCCAGTACTTC.

This clonotype was counted at least ten times. V is TRBV7-9 and J is TRBJ2-1, with 9 bases identical to TRBD1. Germline lookup yields CDR1 SEHNR and CDR2 FQNEAQ (reference sequence). The CDR3 has 17 amino acids. V trimming: 5 bases; J trimming: 5 bases; junction bases outside the gene matches: 13. The CDR3 region is CASSVTTGTGNNNEQFF. For the CDR3, the DNA is TGTGCCAGCAGCGTGACCACCGGGACAGGGAATAACAATGAGCAGTTCTTC. The full variable domain, rest sourced from reference TRBV7-9 and TRBJ2-1, is DTGVSQNPRHKITKRGQNVTFRCDPISEHNRLYWYRQTLGQGPEFLTYFQNEAQLEKSRLLSDRFSAERPKGSFSTLEIQRTEQGDSAMYLCASSVTTGTGNNNEQFFGPGTRLTVL.

This clonotype was detected ten times or more. The rearrangement links TRBV20-1 to TRBJ2-7, with 7 bases identical to TRBD1. This CDR3 region has 13 residues. Germline values: CDR1 DFQATT, CDR2 SNEGSKA (reference sequence). Trimming removed 6 bases from V and 3 bases from J; junction bases left unmatched: 8. The CDR3 here is CSAPHRGNYEQYF. The CDR3 nucleotides read TGCAGTGCGCCCCACAGGGGCAACTACGAGCAGTACTTC.

This clonotype was seen repeatedly, ten times or more. V and J are TRBV7-2 and TRBJ2-4; 7 nucleotides match TRBD2. The junction had 12 bases not matched to a gene; V was cut back by 4 bases and J by 3 bases. Germline lookup yields CDR1 SGHTA and CDR2 FQGNSA. The CDR3 covers 17 residues. CDR3 nucleotides: TGTGCCAGCAGCTCCTACACTTCCGGGGGGTTCAAAAACATTCAGTACTTC. Translated: CASSSYTSGGFKNIQYF.

This clonotype was observed many times. This chain joins TRBV28 and TRBJ1-1; TRBD1 matches at 8 bases. CDR1 is MDHEN, CDR2 SYDVKM, per germline. CDR3 length equals 14 residues. V lost 5 bases to trimming and J lost 4 bases; unmatched junction nucleotides: 6. The CDR3 is CASSNRGSGTEAFF. The DNA for the CDR3 is TGTGCCAGCAGTAACAGGGGGAGTGGCACTGAAGCTTTCTTT.

Ten or more counts support this clonotype. The V call is TRBV4-1, the J call TRBJ1-1, with D perhaps TRBD1 (6 bases). This CDR3 spans 14 amino acids. V lost 5 bases to trimming and J lost 1 base, with 11 bases between them. Germline CDR1 is MGHRA and CDR2 is YSYEKL. The DNA of the CDR3 is TGCGCCAGCAGCGAGACAGGCGCGAACACTGAAGCTTTCTTT. This gives the protein CASSETGANTEAFF.

A few counts support this clonotype. The V call is TRBV15, the J call TRBJ2-1, with no clear D. The CDR3 is 14 residues long. Trimming removed 0 bases from V and 6 bases from J, with 9 bases in between. Per germline, CDR1 LNHNV and CDR2 YYDKDF (reference sequence). The CDR3 bases are TGTGCCACCAGCAGAGATAAGGTTCGCAATGAGCAGTTCTTC. It translates to CATSRDKVRNEQFF.

This sequence joins TRBV7-2 and TRBJ1-1; TRBD1 aligns across 7 bases. This CDR3 is built from 14 residues. The V segment lost 5 bases and the J segment 3 bases; nucleotides outside the gene matches: 6. The germline V gene has CDR1 SGHTA and CDR2 FQGNSA. The CDR3 bases are TGTGCCAGCAGCCCACAGGGGAGCGACACTGAAGCTTTCTTT. Protein: CASSPQGSDTEAFF.

The sample holds many counts of this clonotype. The genes are TRBV6-4 and TRBJ2-1, with D hard to call. Germline CDR1 MRHNA, CDR2 SNTAGT. Trimming shortened V by 6 bases and J by 4 bases, and 7 bases separated the two germline ends. The CDR3 spans 12 residues. CDR3 nucleotide sequence: TGTGCCAGCAGCCGACGTTACAATGAGCAGTTCTTC. It is translated as CASSRRYNEQFF.

This clonotype came up many times. V is TRBV7-9 and J is TRBJ2-7; possibly TRBD1 for D (5 bases). Trimming removed 6 bases at V and 3 bases at J, with 12 bases between. This CDR3 is 13 amino acids long. Germline V gene sequence: CDR1 SEHNR, CDR2 FQNEAQ (reference sequence). The CDR3 nucleotides are TGTGCCAGCAGTTCCTACAGGATCTACGAGCAGTACTTC. Its protein is CASSSYRIYEQYF.

This clonotype has a count of ten or more. The chain joins TRBV15 to TRBJ2-1, with 9 bases that match TRBD1. The CDR3 loop spans 15 amino acids. The V segment lost 5 bases and the J segment 8 bases; nucleotides outside the gene matches: 10. Germline-derived CDR1 and CDR2 are LNHNV and YYDKDF (reference sequence). The CDR3 loop reads CATSDPGQGVYEQFF. CDR3 nucleotides: TGTGCCACCAGCGACCCGGGACAGGGCGTATATGAGCAGTTCTTC.

In its sample, this clonotype was seen many times. The V and J genes are TRBV12-3 or TRBV12-4 and TRBJ1-2, with 7 bases aligning to TRBD1. The CDR3 sequence is 15 residues long. With V trimmed by 3 bases and J by 5 bases, 9 bases remained unmatched. The CDR3 region is CASSFGGTANYGYTF. For the CDR3, the DNA is TGTGCCAGCAGTTTTGGAGGGACAGCCAATTATGGCTACACCTTC.

Turning to this clonotype: Just one base apart from a much larger clone, this may be a read error. The chain employs TRBV29-1 and TRBJ2-1; D unresolved. Germline lookup yields CDR1 SQVTM and CDR2 ANQGSEA. Trimming removed 6 bases at V and 2 bases at J, with 11 bases between. This CDR3 spans 13 amino acids. CDR3 in amino acids: CSVESTPYNEQFF. Here the CDR3 DNA reads TGCAGCGTCGAATCTACGCCCTACAATGAGCAGTTCTTC.

This clonotype was counted at least ten times. The chain recombines TRBV20-1 with TRBJ2-7; 11 nucleotides align to TRBD2. The CDR3 is 15 amino acids. Germline-derived CDR1 and CDR2 are DFQATT and SNEGSKA (reference sequence). V lost 6 bases, J lost 5 bases, and 12 bases stayed unmatched. The CDR3 protein is CSAPGVPSGRNEQYF. The CDR3 DNA sequence: TGCAGTGCCCCGGGAGTACCTAGCGGGAGGAACGAGCAGTACTTC.

This clonotype has ten or more counts. The chain links TRBV6-6 to TRBJ1-1; TRBD1 is a possible D gene (6 bases). The CDR3 is made up of 14 amino acids. In germline, CDR1 is MNHNY, CDR2 SVGAGI (reference sequence). V lost 2 bases, J lost 0 bases, and 7 bases lay in between. The CDR3 is CASSYGTLNTEAFF. DNA of the CDR3: TGTGCCAGCAGTTACGGGACATTGAACACTGAAGCTTTCTTT.

This clonotype turned up a few times. The genes are TRBV3-1 and TRBJ2-7; D is uncertain. The CDR3 covers 14 residues. V lost 3 bases to trimming and J lost 6 bases, with 15 bases between them. Germline V lookup: CDR1 LGHDT, CDR2 YNNKEL (reference sequence). Here the CDR3 DNA reads TGTGCCAGCAGCCATTCGTCGCTCCCTCCCGAGCAGTACTTC. Translating gives CASSHSSLPPEQYF.

At least ten counts were recorded for this clonotype. The genes are TRBV12-3 or TRBV12-4 and TRBJ2-7; D is ambiguous. The CDR3 runs to 13 residues. The V gene lost 7 bases and the J gene lost 3 bases, with 13 bases spanning the gap. The CDR3 spells CASTPGRVYEQYF. The CDR3 nucleotides are TGTGCCAGCACCCCCGGACGGGTCTACGAGCAGTACTTC.

This clonotype was detected many times. V is TRBV20-1 and J is TRBJ1-1; no clear D gene. The CDR3 contains 14 residues. Germline assignment: CDR1 DFQATT and CDR2 SNEGSKA (reference sequence). V was shortened by 3 bases and J by 0 bases, with 11 bases between the two germline ends. The CDR3: CSARVRVLNTEAFF. Here the CDR3 DNA reads TGCAGTGCTAGGGTACGGGTGTTGAACACTGAAGCTTTCTTT.

This clonotype was counted ten times or more. The chain has TRBV4-1 and TRBJ1-1; 8 positions agree with TRBD1. Trimming cost V 6 bases and J 5 bases; bases outside gene matches: 2. The CDR3 length is 12 residues. In germline, CDR1 is MGHRA, CDR2 YSYEKL. CDR3 residues: CASSTGGTEAFF. As DNA, the CDR3 is TGCGCCAGCAGTACAGGGGGGACTGAAGCTTTCTTT.

In this sample, this clonotype turned up many times. V gene TRBV5-1 combines with J gene TRBJ2-1; 9 bases map to TRBD2. The CDR3 is 15 residues long. Germline V lookup: CDR1 SGHRS, CDR2 YFSETQ. V dropped 0 bases and J dropped 9; count of bases not matched to a gene: 7. The CDR3 sequence: CASSLVAGSGGEQFF. In DNA, the CDR3 is TGCGCCAGCAGCTTGGTGGCGGGTAGCGGGGGTGAGCAGTTCTTC.

This clonotype was counted many times. This sequence joins TRBV11-2 and TRBJ2-1; the D gene is possibly TRBD1 (6 bases). The length of the CDR3 is 16 residues. The V and J ends lost 3 bases and 4 bases respectively, with 16 bases between them. Germline V gives CDR1 SGHAT, CDR2 FQNNGV. CDR3: CASSFMDRYPYNEQFF. The DNA of the CDR3 is TGTGCCAGCAGCTTTATGGACAGATACCCTTACAATGAGCAGTTCTTC.

This clonotype showed up many times. The V gene is TRBV6-2 or TRBV6-3, the J gene TRBJ2-7; TRBD1 aligns across 7 bases. CDR3 length: 12 residues. With V trimmed by 5 bases and J by 4 bases, 2 bases remained unmatched. Germline lookup yields CDR1 MNHEY and CDR2 SVGEGT. DNA for the CDR3: TGTGCCAGCAGTATACAGGGGTACGAGCAGTACTTC. Amino acid sequence: CASSIQGYEQYF.

On this clonotype itself: A much larger clone differs from this one at a single base, so this may be a read error. V and J are TRBV5-1 and TRBJ2-2; the D gene is possibly TRBD2 (5 bases). The germline V gene has CDR1 SGHRS and CDR2 YFSETQ. The CDR3 is 15 residues long. The CDR3 sequence: CASSLGGFNTVELFF. The DNA of the CDR3 is TGCGCCAGCAGCTTGGGAGGGTTTAACACCGTGGAGCTGTTTTTT.